Presented here are 27 T cell receptor beta chains from one specimen sequenced in a study of cytomegalovirus exposure and HLA in healthy donors. Only in-frame clones appear in the TCRdb table, and some are missing; sequencing was by immunoSEQ multiplex PCR. The table shows fewer than 200,000 clones, with about 83% occurring only once. The specimen was PBMCs. These receptors were obtained from a woman aged 25 to 45 in good health and CMV-seronegative.

This clone was observed a few times. The rearrangement joins TRBV7-9 to TRBJ1-1, with D possibly matching TRBD1 (6 bases). The CDR3 consists of 13 residues. Germline V gene sequence: CDR1 SEHNR, CDR2 FQNEAQ (reference sequence). V gave up 4 bases and J gave up 4 bases, with 10 bases separating them. Here the CDR3 reads CASSYRVTTEAFF. CDR3 nucleotide sequence: TGTGCCAGCAGCTACAGGGTGACCACTGAAGCTTTCTTT.

The V gene is TRBV5-4, the J gene TRBJ2-7; D unresolved. The CDR3 loop spans 14 amino acids. In germline, CDR1 is SGHNT, CDR2 YYREEE (reference sequence). V gave up 0 bases and J gave up 3 bases, with 10 bases separating them. CDR3 loop: CASSLEAANYEQYF. The CDR3 DNA reads TGTGCCAGCAGCTTGGAGGCAGCGAACTACGAGCAGTACTTC. The variable domain in full, completed from reference TRBV5-4 and TRBJ2-7, reads ETGVTQSPTHLIKTRGQQVTLRCSSQSGHNTVSWYQQALGQGPQFIFQYYREEENGRGNFPPRFSGLQFPNYSSELNVNALELDDSALYLCASSLEAANYEQYFGPGTRLTVT.

CDR3 amino acids: CASSERASSYNEQFF. CDR3 nucleotide sequence: TGTGCCAGCAGTGAACGAGCGAGCTCCTACAATGAGCAGTTCTTC. The chain recombines TRBV2 with TRBJ2-1; D gene uncertain. V lost 2 bases and J 0 bases, leaving 8 bases between the germline ends. Germline V gives CDR1 SNHLY, CDR2 FYNNEI. The CDR3 has 15 amino acids.

V is TRBV18 and J is TRBJ2-7; TRBD2 aligns across 8 bases. CDR3 size: 15 residues. Trimming took 6 bases from V and 2 from J; bases not matched to a gene: 9. Looked up from germline, CDR1 is KGHSH and CDR2 is LQKENI. CDR3: CASSADGGGTYEQYF. The CDR3 region has the DNA TGTGCCAGCTCCGCCGACGGGGGGGGGACCTACGAGCAGTACTTC.

This sequence joins TRBV11-2 and TRBJ2-5; 11 bases agree with TRBD1. V shed 5 bases, J shed 5 bases, and the junction held 4 bases outside the gene matches. This CDR3 region has 14 residues. Looked up from germline, CDR1 is SGHAT and CDR2 is FQNNGV. CDR3 sequence (DNA): TGTGCCAGCAGCAGGACAGGGGGCGGGGAGACCCAGTACTTC. This encodes CASSRTGGGETQYF.

The chain combines TRBV27 with TRBJ2-5; 11 bases map to TRBD2. Trimming removed 5 bases from V and 2 bases from J; junction bases left unmatched: 10. This CDR3 has 17 amino acids. The germline CDR1 and CDR2 sequences are MNHEY and SMNVEV (reference sequence). CDR3 DNA sequence: TGTGCCAGCAGTCCCATACTGATAGCGGGGGGGCAAGAGACCCAGTACTTC. It codes for CASSPILIAGGQETQYF.

V gene TRBV7-6 combines with J gene TRBJ1-1; D remains unclear. The ends were cut back, 0 bases at V and 4 bases at J, with 9 bases in the middle. Germline CDR1 reads SGHVS; CDR2 reads FNYEAQ. This CDR3 region has 14 residues. CDR3 DNA sequence: TGTGCCAGCAGCTTAGCGGTGGGGAGCACTGAAGCTTTCTTT. It encodes CASSLAVGSTEAFF. Based on the CDR3 plus reference TRBV7-6 and TRBJ1-1, the full variable domain is GAGVSQSPRYKVTKRGQDVALRCDPISGHVSLYWYRQALGQGPEFLTYFNYEAQQDKSGLPNDRFSAERPEGSISTLTIQRTEQRDSAMYRCASSLAVGSTEAFFGQGTRLTVV.

The chain has TRBV7-8 and TRBJ2-7; 10 bases map to TRBD2. The J segment lost 2 bases and the V segment lost 7 bases, leaving 5 bases of the junction unmatched. This CDR3 has 14 amino acids. Germline V gene sequence: CDR1 SGHVS, CDR2 FQNEAQ. This CDR3 is CASNSGGPTYEQYF. CDR3 nucleotide sequence: TGTGCCAGCAATAGCGGGGGGCCAACCTACGAGCAGTACTTC.

Here the CDR3 reads CASSYSPGTSVGEQYF. CDR3 nucleotides: TGTGCCAGCAGTTACTCGCCCGGGACTAGTGTTGGCGAGCAGTACTTC. The chain has TRBV6-6 and TRBJ2-7; TRBD2 matches at 8 bases. The germline CDR1 and CDR2 sequences are MNHNY and SVGAGI (reference sequence). The CDR3 spans 16 residues. The junction had 10 bases not matched to a gene; V was cut back by 0 bases and J by 6 bases.

This clone was observed a handful of times. This sequence joins TRBV5-1 and TRBJ2-6, with unresolved D. The CDR3 totals 12 residues. The germline gives CDR1 SGHRS, CDR2 YFSETQ. Trimming stripped 5 bases from V and 3 bases from J, with 3 bases between. CDR3 amino acids: CASSSGANVLTF. The CDR3 DNA follows: TGCGCCAGCAGTAGTGGGGCCAACGTCCTGACTTTC.

V and J are TRBV27 and TRBJ2-1; possible D gene TRBD2, 6 bases. CDR3 length equals 15 residues. Germline V CDR1 and CDR2: MNHEY, SMNVEV (reference sequence). Trimming stripped 5 bases from V and 4 bases from J, with 15 bases between. For the CDR3, the DNA is TGTGCCAGCAGTCAGACCGGGACTCGATACAATGAGCAGTTCTTC. Translated: CASSQTGTRYNEQFF.

The chain is built from TRBV6-1 and TRBJ1-5; 9 bases fit TRBD1. V trimming: 4 bases; J trimming: 6 bases; junction bases outside the gene matches: 13. Germline CDR1 and CDR2: MNHNS and SASEGT. CDR3 length equals 17 residues. CDR3 in DNA: TGTGCCAGCAGTGCTACCCAGATACAGGGGGCGGGTCAGCCCCAGCATTTT. Translation gives CASSATQIQGAGQPQHF.

V gene TRBV2 combines with J gene TRBJ1-3; TRBD1 matches at 7 bases. The CDR3 has 15 amino acids. Per germline, CDR1 SNHLY and CDR2 FYNNEI. With 8 bases clipped from V and 2 bases from J, the junction kept 9 bases outside the gene matches. CDR3 DNA: TGTGCCAGCGTAAGACAGGGAAACGCTGGAAACACCATATATTTT. Residues: CASVRQGNAGNTIYF.

This sequence joins TRBV4-1 and TRBJ2-1; possible D gene TRBD2, 6 bases. V was trimmed by 3 bases and J by 4 bases, leaving 10 bases between them. Germline V gene lookup returns CDR1 MGHRA and CDR2 YSYEKL. This CDR3 spans 14 amino acids. The CDR3 spells CASSQRGEYNEQFF. CDR3 bases: TGCGCCAGCAGCCAGCGCGGGGAGTACAATGAGCAGTTCTTC.

This clone was seen only once. The chain joins TRBV5-4 to TRBJ1-6; 9 bases are a match to TRBD1. With V trimmed by 4 bases and J by 7 bases, 6 bases remained unmatched. This CDR3 has 15 amino acids. Per the germline V gene, CDR1 is SGHNT and CDR2 is YYREEE (reference sequence). CDR3 amino acids: CASSLGTGWNSPLHF. The CDR3, as DNA: TGTGCCAGCAGCCTCGGGACAGGGTGGAATTCACCCCTCCACTTT. Looking up the rest from reference TRBV5-4 and TRBJ1-6 gives the full variable domain: ETGVTQSPTHLIKTRGQQVTLRCSSQSGHNTVSWYQQALGQGPQFIFQYYREEENGRGNFPPRFSGLQFPNYSSELNVNALELDDSALYLCASSLGTGWNSPLHFGNGTRLTVT.

This clone was detected only a few times. The genes are TRBV7-9 and TRBJ1-4; 10 nucleotides agree with TRBD1. V trimming: 5 bases; J trimming: 9 bases; junction bases outside the gene matches: 6. Germline CDR1 reads SEHNR; CDR2 reads FQNEAQ (reference sequence). The CDR3 runs to 14 residues. CDR3 sequence reads: CASSHRDRGKKLFF. DNA for the CDR3: TGTGCCAGCAGCCACCGGGACAGGGGCAAAAAACTGTTTTTT.

This sequence joins TRBV27 and TRBJ1-5, with 9 bases lining up with TRBD1. CDR3 size: 15 residues. The germline CDR1 and CDR2 sequences are MNHEY and SMNVEV (reference sequence). The junction had 5 bases not matched to a gene; V was cut back by 5 bases and J by 3 bases. Written as DNA, the CDR3 is TGTGCCAGCAGTCCTCGGACAGGGGCCAATCAGCCCCAGCATTTT. Encoded protein: CASSPRTGANQPQHF.

The chain uses TRBV25-1 and TRBJ2-5; TRBD1 is a possible D gene (7 bases). Germline V gives CDR1 MGHDK, CDR2 SYGVNS. The V and J ends lost 7 bases and 7 bases respectively, with 28 bases between them. CDR3 length: 17 amino acids. CDR3 loop: CASMTGTALGGERTQYF. Written as DNA, the CDR3 is TGTGCCAGCATGACCGGGACAGCTCTAGGCGGGGAGAGGACCCAGTACTTC.

V usage is TRBV30 and J usage is TRBJ2-1, with 11 bases aligning to TRBD2. Germline V CDR1 and CDR2: GTSNPN, SVGIG (reference sequence). Trimming removed 3 bases from V and 5 bases from J; junction bases left unmatched: 9. The CDR3 has 16 amino acids. CDR3 sequence: CAWSEYSGGGHNEQFF. The DNA of the CDR3 is TGTGCCTGGAGCGAATATAGCGGGGGGGGCCACAATGAGCAGTTCTTC.

V usage is TRBV29-1 and J usage is TRBJ2-5, with 9 bases that match TRBD1. The CDR3 has 13 residues. CDR1 is SQVTM and CDR2 is ANQGSEA in the germline V gene. The ends lost 6 bases at V and 5 bases at J; junction bases unmatched: 7. As DNA, the CDR3 is TGCAGCGTCGACTTCACAGGGGGCGAGACCCAGTACTTC. The encoded protein is CSVDFTGGETQYF.

The chain joins TRBV4-3 to TRBJ2-2, with 7 positions matching TRBD2. Germline V gives CDR1 LGHNA, CDR2 YSLEER. This CDR3 comprises 17 residues. J lost 2 bases, V lost 1 base, and 7 bases had no gene match. CDR3 coding DNA: TGCGCCAGCAGCCAAGCGTTCCGCGGGGGTAACACCGGGGAGCTGTTTTTT. As protein: CASSQAFRGGNTGELFF.

The chain uses TRBV5-1 and TRBJ1-1; D might be TRBD1 (6 bases). Trimming pared 6 bases from V and 4 bases from J, leaving 37 bases between. Germline loops: CDR1 SGHRS, CDR2 YFSETQ. CDR3 length equals 21 residues. In DNA form, the CDR3 reads TGCGCCAGCATGGGTGACGTATTAGTTCGGATGGACAGCGAGAGGATCACTGAAGCTTTCTTT. Translating gives CASMGDVLVRMDSERITEAFF.

The chain is built from TRBV7-6 and TRBJ2-1; possibly TRBD2 for D (6 bases). The V end lost 5 bases, the J end lost 6 bases, and 11 bases lay between the germline ends. CDR1 is SGHVS and CDR2 is FNYEAQ in the germline V gene. This CDR3 comprises 13 residues. The CDR3 region is CASSPPGGNEQFF. CDR3 nucleotides: TGTGCCAGCAGCCCACCCGGGGGCAATGAGCAGTTCTTC.

The rearrangement uses TRBV7-9 and TRBJ2-7, with D possibly being TRBD1 (6 bases). Between the trimmed V and J ends, which lost 5 bases and 2 bases, there was a span of 10 bases. The CDR3 runs 13 residues. Germline lookup yields CDR1 SEHNR and CDR2 FQNEAQ (reference sequence). CDR3 nucleotide sequence: TGTGCCAGCAGCAAACAGGGAACCTACGAGCAGTACTTC. It translates to CASSKQGTYEQYF.

This chain joins TRBV10-2 and TRBJ1-5; the D gene is possibly TRBD1 (5 bases). V lost 7 bases, J lost 4 bases, and 11 bases lay in between. CDR3 length equals 13 residues. Germline CDR1 is WSHSY and CDR2 is SAAADI. The CDR3 nucleotides are TGCGCCAGCACCGCAGGGCCGAATCAGCCCCAGCATTTT. It codes for CASTAGPNQPQHF.

The rearrangement links TRBV5-6 to TRBJ1-5, with TRBD1 matching over 7 bases. The CDR3 spans 16 residues. Germline lookup yields CDR1 SGHDT and CDR2 YYEEEE. V trimming: 4 bases; J trimming: 2 bases; junction bases outside the gene matches: 9. The CDR3 nucleotides read TGTGCCAGCAGCGTGAAGACAGGGTCAGGCAATCAGCCCCAGCATTTT. Its translation is CASSVKTGSGNQPQHF.

This clone appeared once. This rearrangement joins TRBV30 to TRBJ2-7, with 11 bases matching TRBD1. This CDR3 comprises 15 residues. From germline, CDR1 is GTSNPN and CDR2 SVGIG (reference sequence). V was pared by 2 bases and J by 2 bases, with 5 bases of the junction left unmatched. The CDR3: CAWSPGQGVPYEQYF. Here the CDR3 DNA reads TGTGCCTGGAGTCCGGGACAGGGGGTTCCCTACGAGCAGTACTTC.